This is a list of T cell receptor beta chains from one sample in a study of cytomegalovirus exposure and HLA in healthy donors. The table came from immunoSEQ multiplex PCR; TCRdb's copy has only in-frame clones and leaves some out. This sample has some 150,000 clones, with 70% to 80% found just once. Specimen: PBMCs. The receptor set was obtained from a male donor in good health and CMV-seronegative. CDR3s include the opening cysteine and the closing phenylalanine or tryptophan. A D gene is named only where the DNA matches it firmly. The size field is filled for only some rows; it gives once, few, many or a size class.

D gene: NA
clone size: NA
V gene: TRBV19
J gene: TRBJ1-3
CDR3 DNA: TGTGCCACCGTCGAGAGAGGAAACACCATATATTTT
CDR3 protein: CATVERGNTIYF

D gene: TRBD1
clone size: NA
V gene: TRBV4-1
J gene: TRBJ1-2
CDR3 DNA: TGCGCCAGCAGCCAGACGGGACAGAACCAAGCTAACTATGGCTACACCTTC
CDR3 protein: CASSQTGQNQANYGYTF

D gene: TRBD2
clone size: NA
V gene: TRBV6-6
J gene: TRBJ2-1
CDR3 DNA: TGTGCCAGCAGCCCCTTTCGGGGCGGGAGGAGGAATGAGCAGTTCTTC
CDR3 protein: CASSPFRGGRRNEQFF

D gene: NA
clone size: NA
V gene: TRBV11-2
J gene: TRBJ1-2
CDR3 DNA: TGTGCCAGCAGCAGAGACAGTAACTATGGCTACACCTTC
CDR3 protein: CASSRDSNYGYTF

D gene: NA
clone size: once
V gene: TRBV5-4
J gene: TRBJ2-7
CDR3 DNA: TGTGCCAGCAGCACCGGATCGGGGGAGCAGTACTTC
CDR3 protein: CASSTGSGEQYF

D gene: TRBD1
clone size: NA
V gene: TRBV5-1
J gene: TRBJ2-3
CDR3 DNA: TGCGCCAGCAGCTTGGGGGCTGGGACAGGAGCGGCAGATACGCAGTATTTT
CDR3 protein: CASSLGAGTGAADTQYF

D gene: TRBD2
clone size: NA
V gene: TRBV19
J gene: TRBJ2-7
CDR3 DNA: TGTGCCAGTAGTAACCTAGGGACTAGCGGGAGGAACGAGCAGTACTTC
CDR3 protein: CASSNLGTSGRNEQYF

D gene: NA
clone size: NA
V gene: TRBV7-2
J gene: TRBJ1-6
CDR3 DNA: TGTGCCAGCAGCTCGCGGGATGTCACTAATTCACCCCTCCACTTT
CDR3 protein: CASSSRDVTNSPLHF

D gene: NA
clone size: NA
V gene: TRBV9
J gene: TRBJ1-5
CDR3 DNA: TGTGCCAGCAGCGTAGAGGGGGGCAATCAGCCCCAGCATTTT
CDR3 protein: CASSVEGGNQPQHF

D gene: NA
clone size: NA
V gene: TRBV4-3
J gene: TRBJ1-4
CDR3 DNA: TGCGCCAGCAGCCAAAAGAAGGGGACATTTATTGGAACTAATGAAAAACTGTTTTTT
CDR3 protein: CASSQKKGTFIGTNEKLFF

D gene: NA
clone size: NA
V gene: TRBV29-1
J gene: TRBJ2-7
CDR3 DNA: TGCAGCGTGGATGACTCGGACAGCTACGAGCAGTACTTC
CDR3 protein: CSVDDSDSYEQYF

D gene: TRBD2
clone size: NA
V gene: TRBV19
J gene: TRBJ2-7
CDR3 DNA: TGTGCCAGTAGTATCGGACTAGCGGGGGGGCATCGGGAGCAGTACTTC
CDR3 protein: CASSIGLAGGHREQYF

D gene: TRBD1
clone size: NA
V gene: TRBV6-5
J gene: TRBJ2-4
CDR3 DNA: TGTGCCAGCAGTTTAGGGACAGGGAGGAACATTCAGTACTTC
CDR3 protein: CASSLGTGRNIQYF

D gene: NA
clone size: once
V gene: TRBV5-5
J gene: TRBJ2-6
CDR3 DNA: TGTGCCAGCAGCTACGGACATCACTCTGGGGCCAACGTCCTGACTTTC
CDR3 protein: CASSYGHHSGANVLTF

D gene: NA
clone size: NA
V gene: TRBV7-2
J gene: TRBJ2-5
CDR3 DNA: TGTGCCAGCAGCCCAGGCGAATGGACTGTAGGGGAGACCCAGTACTTC
CDR3 protein: CASSPGEWTVGETQYF

D gene: NA
clone size: once
V gene: TRBV15
J gene: TRBJ2-7
CDR3 DNA: TGTGCCACCAGCAGATCTATGGGACAAACCAACGAGCAGTACTTC
CDR3 protein: CATSRSMGQTNEQYF

D gene: TRBD1
clone size: once
V gene: TRBV4-2
J gene: TRBJ2-6
CDR3 DNA: TGTGCCAGCAGCCAAGAAATGAGAGGGGGCGCTGGGGCCAACGGCCTGACTTTC
CDR3 protein: CASSQEMRGGAGANGLTF

D gene: NA
clone size: NA
V gene: TRBV7-9
J gene: TRBJ1-4
CDR3 DNA: TGTGCCAGCAGCGAACAGGGCTCTAATGAAAAACTGTTTTTT
CDR3 protein: CASSEQGSNEKLFF

D gene: NA
clone size: few
V gene: TRBV2
J gene: TRBJ1-2
CDR3 DNA: TGTGCCAGCAGTGATCAAAGGGGGAACTATGGCTACACCTTC
CDR3 protein: CASSDQRGNYGYTF

D gene: TRBD1
clone size: few
V gene: TRBV27
J gene: TRBJ1-1
CDR3 DNA: TGTGCCAGCACCCGGGACAGGGGTCAAACTGAAGCTTTCTTT
CDR3 protein: CASTRDRGQTEAFF

D gene: TRBD2
clone size: NA
V gene: TRBV6-5
J gene: TRBJ2-7
CDR3 DNA: TGTGCCAGCAGTTCCCGGACTAGGCGCGAGCAGTACTTC
CDR3 protein: CASSSRTRREQYF

D gene: TRBD2
clone size: once
V gene: TRBV9
J gene: TRBJ2-1
CDR3 DNA: TGTGCCAGCAGCGGGACTAGCGGGAGGCGATCCTACAATGAGCAGTTCTTC
CDR3 protein: CASSGTSGRRSYNEQFF

D gene: NA
clone size: NA
V gene: TRBV4-1
J gene: TRBJ2-7
CDR3 DNA: TGCGCCAGCAGCCAAGACTCCCGGGGTACATACGAGCAGTACTTC
CDR3 protein: CASSQDSRGTYEQYF